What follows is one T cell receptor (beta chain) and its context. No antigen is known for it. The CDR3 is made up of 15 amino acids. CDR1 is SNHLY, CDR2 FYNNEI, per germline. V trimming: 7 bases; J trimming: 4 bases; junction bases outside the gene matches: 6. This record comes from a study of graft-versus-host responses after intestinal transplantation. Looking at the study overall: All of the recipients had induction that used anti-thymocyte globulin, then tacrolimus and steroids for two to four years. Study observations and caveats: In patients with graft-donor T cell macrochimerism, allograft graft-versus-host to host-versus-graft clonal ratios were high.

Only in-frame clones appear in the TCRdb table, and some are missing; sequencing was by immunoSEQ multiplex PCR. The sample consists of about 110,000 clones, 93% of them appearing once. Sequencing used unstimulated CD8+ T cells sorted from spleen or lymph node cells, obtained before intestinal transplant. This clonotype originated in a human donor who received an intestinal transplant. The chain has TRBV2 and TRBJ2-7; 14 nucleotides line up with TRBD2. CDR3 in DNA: TGTGCCAGCAAGGGACTAGCGGGAGTTTTATACGAGCAGTACTTC. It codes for CASKGLAGVLYEQYF. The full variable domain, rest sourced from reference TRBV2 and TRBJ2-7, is EPEVTQTPSHQVTQMGQEVILRCVPISNHLYFYWYRQILGQKVEFLVSFYNNEISEKSEIFDDQFSVERPDGSNFTLKIRSTKLEDSAMYFCASKGLAGVLYEQYFGPGTRLTVT.